One T cell receptor (beta chain) is described in this entry. Cohort 3 recovered donors had two negative PCRs, clearance, or symptom resolution. The CDR3 extends over 17 amino acids. V was pared by 4 bases and J by 2 bases, with 12 bases of the junction left unmatched. CDR1 is SGDLS and CDR2 is YYNGEE in the germline V gene. These data originate in a study of blood T cell repertoires in COVID-19. TCRdb keeps only in-frame clones here, not all; method: immunoSEQ multiplex PCR. The sample lists a few hundred thousand clones; more than 75% were seen once. This chain links TRBV9 with TRBJ1-1; 9 bases map to TRBD1. Sequenced material: PBMCs or T cells enriched from blood (not recorded which). The receptor comes from a woman in her forties or fifties who had recovered from COVID-19. DNA of the CDR3: TGTGCCAGCAGCACTGTCCCGGGACAGGGACCAAACACTGAAGCTTTCTTT. Encoded protein: CASSTVPGQGPNTEAFF.